This T cell receptor beta chain was recorded in a study of response to subunit inactivated influenza vaccine. The germline CDR1 and CDR2 sequences are MNHNY and SVGAGI (reference sequence). Trimming removed 0 bases at V and 6 bases at J, with 10 bases between. This CDR3 has 14 residues. TCRdb reanalysed the RT-PCR reads using MiXCR and keeps one entry per CDR3 protein. The data show about 190,000 distinct CDR3 sequences, with approximately 15% seen just once and 20% to 30% held by the top ten. Findings of the study overall: That few new T cells are recruited by each seasonal influenza vaccination was the authors' suggestion.

In its sample, this clonotype was seen a few times. Its antigen is not known. The genes are TRBV6-6 and TRBJ2-3, with a possible D match to TRBD1 (5 bases). The clonotype was recovered from a man aged 45-60 years who received an inactivated influenza vaccine. This sample comprised CD8+ T cells sorted from PBMCs, obtained approximately 5 days after vaccination. The CDR3 protein is CASSYSRAGDTQYF. DNA for the CDR3: TGTGCCAGCAGTTACTCCAGGGCAGGGGATACGCAGTATTTT.